This T cell receptor beta chain derives from a study of blood T cells in healthy people across ages. Next came a second PCR, run for 7 to 11 cycles, which used a sample-barcoded 5' primer along with a J-beta primer mix. TCRdb re-called the 5' RACE reads with MiXCR, one entry per CDR3 protein. The sample lists 870,000 or so distinct CDR3 sequences, 29% occurring once. This clonotype showed up just a few times. This TCR was recovered from a woman aged 80 or over in good health. The specimen sequenced was blood.

The CDR3 bases are TGTGCCAGCAGTTTAGGGATTAGGAGGGCAGATACGCAGTATTTT. Translation gives CASSLGIRRADTQYF. The rearrangement links TRBV12-3 or TRBV12-4 to TRBJ2-3, with D maybe TRBD2 (6 bases). Trimming removed 1 base at V and 4 bases at J, with 12 bases between. This CDR3 spans 15 amino acids.